This TCR beta chain was retrieved from a study of spatial heterogeneity in lung cancer. Study background: Sequencing consistently turned up more beta-chain sequences than alpha-chain sequences. Each unique TCR and UMI combination was seen more than ten times on average in raw reads.

TCRdb passed the 5' RACE reads through MiXCR, listing each CDR3 protein once. Of around 23,000 distinct CDR3 sequences listed, 3% to 3.5% are singletons. In this sample, this clonotype turned up many times. Its target is unknown. Study-wide results and caveats: Tumor TCRs that were ubiquitous and expanded showed up in blood more at resection than follow-up.

Time point given: sample taken at primary tumor resection. Unsorted samples of tumor, nontumor lung or frozen PBMC had their whole RNA sequenced. There were around 72 donors, all of them untreated patients with early-stage non-small cell lung cancer. Between the trimmed V and J ends, which lost 3 bases and 3 bases, there was a span of 15 bases. The CDR3 contains 15 residues. Germline-derived CDR1 and CDR2 are SQVTM and ANQGSEA. The gene calls are TRBV29-1 and TRBJ2-4, with a tentative D call TRBD1 (6 bases). This receptor was obtained from a female donor with early-stage non-small cell lung cancer. This sample comprised PBMCs, obtained at surgery. CDR3 amino acids: CSVEAWEGGKNIQYF. The CDR3 DNA sequence: TGCAGCGTTGAGGCTTGGGAAGGGGGCAAAAACATTCAGTACTTC.